The rows below give T cell receptor beta chains drawn from one sample of a study of a mutant IDH1 vaccine in newly diagnosed glioma. The antigens these receptors bind are not known. Clones were sequenced by immunoSEQ multiplex PCR, and TCRdb holds only the in-frame ones, with some missing. The top ten hold roughly 9.6% of the sample, which has tens of thousands of clones, about three quarters seen once. The sequenced sample was peripheral blood mononuclear cells (PBMCs), obtained from a glioma patient whose treatment included an IDH1 peptide vaccine. The receptors were gathered from a man between 18 and 35 years old with glioma. Some clones in this sample may be carry-over from other donors' samples. The CDR3 runs from the conserved cysteine through the conserved F or W.

V gene: TRBV19; CDR3 length: 15; J gene: TRBJ1-5; CDR3 protein: CASSPTEYSNQPQHF
V gene: TRBV18; CDR3 length: 15; J gene: TRBJ2-1; CDR3 protein: CASSPRLAGYNEQFF
V gene: TRBV5-1; CDR3 length: 13; J gene: TRBJ2-1; CDR3 protein: CASSFREGYEQFF
V gene: TRBV6-6; CDR3 length: 14; J gene: TRBJ1-2; CDR3 protein: CASRPTGLNYGYTF
V gene: TRBV7-8; CDR3 length: 12; J gene: TRBJ1-2; CDR3 protein: CASSLASYGYTF
V gene: TRBV4-3; CDR3 length: 16; J gene: TRBJ2-1; CDR3 protein: CASSQGGNGWTDEQFF
V gene: TRBV5-5; CDR3 length: 13; J gene: TRBJ1-1; CDR3 protein: CASRRQGAAEAFF
V gene: TRBV2; CDR3 length: 12; J gene: TRBJ1-5; CDR3 protein: CASSDGDQPQHF
V gene: TRBV27; CDR3 length: 15; J gene: TRBJ1-5; CDR3 protein: CASSLYKGYNQPQHF
V gene: TRBV5-1; CDR3 length: 15; J gene: TRBJ2-5; CDR3 protein: CASSSGNAWGETQYF
V gene: TRBV10-3; CDR3 length: 12; J gene: TRBJ1-2; CDR3 protein: CAISEGTYGYTF
V gene: TRBV27; CDR3 length: 14; J gene: TRBJ2-7; CDR3 protein: CASSRSSRGYEQYF
V gene: TRBV10-2; CDR3 length: 14; J gene: TRBJ1-2; CDR3 protein: CASSEWRQNYGYTF
V gene: TRBV4-3; CDR3 length: 14; J gene: TRBJ1-3; CDR3 protein: CASSHGQGAYTIYF
V gene: TRBV7-8; CDR3 length: 12; J gene: TRBJ2-7; CDR3 protein: CASSFGVAEQYF
V gene: TRBV15; CDR3 length: 14; J gene: TRBJ1-1; CDR3 protein: CATSVGTTNTEAFF
V gene: TRBV5-1; CDR3 length: 18; J gene: TRBJ2-7; CDR3 protein: CASSFGQPSGMNSYEQYF
V gene: TRBV5-6; CDR3 length: 13; J gene: TRBJ2-7; CDR3 protein: CASSLSGESEQYF
V gene: TRBV7-2; CDR3 length: 13; J gene: TRBJ2-7; CDR3 protein: CASSLVRDVEQYF
V gene: TRBV18; CDR3 length: 14; J gene: TRBJ2-1; CDR3 protein: CASSPTGAYNEQFF
V gene: TRBV5-1; CDR3 length: 15; J gene: TRBJ2-3; CDR3 protein: CASSFLAGPTDTQYF
V gene: TRBV5-8; CDR3 length: 14; J gene: TRBJ2-7; CDR3 protein: CASSLLGRGYEQYF
V gene: TRBV19; CDR3 length: 18; J gene: TRBJ2-6; CDR3 protein: CASSIRPGQGAGANVLTF
V gene: TRBV7-2; CDR3 length: 14; J gene: TRBJ2-1; CDR3 protein: CASSIAGAYNEQFF
V gene: TRBV5-1; CDR3 length: 14; J gene: TRBJ1-2; CDR3 protein: CASSEYLANYGYTF
V gene: TRBV5-6; CDR3 length: 17; J gene: TRBJ1-6; CDR3 protein: CASSPRRRSFYRSPLHF
V gene: TRBV6-5; CDR3 length: 16; J gene: TRBJ2-7; CDR3 protein: CASSYSTPGQGSEQYF
V gene: TRBV7-2; CDR3 length: 12; J gene: TRBJ2-2; CDR3 protein: CASSLARGELFF
V gene: TRBV5-1; CDR3 length: 15; J gene: TRBJ1-2; CDR3 protein: CASSQSVGEPSGYTF
V gene: TRBV7-9; CDR3 length: 14; J gene: TRBJ2-5; CDR3 protein: CASSLSSGRETQYF
V gene: TRBV5-1; CDR3 length: 14; J gene: TRBJ1-5; CDR3 protein: CASSTGGIGQPQHF
V gene: TRBV27; CDR3 length: 14; J gene: TRBJ1-2; CDR3 protein: CASSPGWVSYGYTF
V gene: TRBV19; CDR3 length: 13; J gene: TRBJ2-5; CDR3 protein: CASRGRGEETQYF
V gene: TRBV6-6; CDR3 length: 10; J gene: TRBJ1-2; CDR3 protein: CATVKVGYTF
V gene: TRBV6-1; CDR3 length: 15; J gene: TRBJ1-2; CDR3 protein: CASSDDRGGDYGYTF
V gene: TRBV5-1; CDR3 length: 14; J gene: TRBJ1-1; CDR3 protein: CASSLKGMNTEAFF
V gene: TRBV7-9; CDR3 length: 17; J gene: TRBJ1-4; CDR3 protein: CASSLYVRTATNEKLFF
V gene: TRBV10-3; CDR3 length: 15; J gene: TRBJ1-1; CDR3 protein: CAISDWRGWGPEAFF
V gene: TRBV20-1; CDR3 length: 11; J gene: TRBJ1-2; CDR3 protein: CSAVNNYGYTF